This TCR beta chain is drawn from a study of OX40 agonist ivuxolimab in advanced cancers. Measured with immunoSEQ multiplex PCR; TCRdb has only the in-frame clones, and not every one. The sample has about 50,000 clones, about 88% seen once. This clone was recorded only once. Its antigen is currently unknown. General observations from the study: It was also the case that some nonresponders had low normalized T-cell clonal expansion. What antigens the expanded peripheral T cells recognized was never established. More expanded clones were found, on average, in CD8+ than in CD4+ T cells.

Sequences were derived from CD4+ or CD8+ T cells sorted from blood, sampled in a trial of the OX40 agonist ivuxolimab. This sequence was found in an adult with an advanced solid tumor such as melanoma, head and neck, liver or kidney cancer.

CDR3 sequence (DNA): TGTGCCATCCGGGACAGGGTTGATAGTCAAGAGACCCAGTACTTC. This encodes CAIRDRVDSQETQYF. The genes are TRBV10-3 and TRBJ2-5; 9 nucleotides align to TRBD1. The germline V gene encodes CDR1 ENHRY and CDR2 SYGVKD. V shed 8 bases and J 2 bases; nucleotides not matched to a gene: 9. This CDR3 comprises 15 residues.